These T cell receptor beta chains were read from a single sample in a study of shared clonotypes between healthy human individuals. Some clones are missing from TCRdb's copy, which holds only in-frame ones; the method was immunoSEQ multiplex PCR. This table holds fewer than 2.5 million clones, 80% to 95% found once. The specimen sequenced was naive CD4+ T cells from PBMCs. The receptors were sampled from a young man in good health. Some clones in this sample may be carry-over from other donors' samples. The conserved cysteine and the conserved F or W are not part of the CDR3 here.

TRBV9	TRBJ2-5	ASSFAGTWQETQY
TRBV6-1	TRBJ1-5	AINRGQGNQPQH
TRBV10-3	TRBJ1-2	ALSPQGGGDPYGYT
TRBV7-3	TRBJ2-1	ASSQTSASAPYNEQF
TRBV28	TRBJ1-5	ASSSPSGATARQPQH
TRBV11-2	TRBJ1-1	ASSQNTEAF
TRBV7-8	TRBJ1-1	ASSSPGGVRAEAF
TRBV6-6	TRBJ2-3	ASSRLDSTDTQY
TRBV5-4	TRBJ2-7	ASSSGTASYEQY
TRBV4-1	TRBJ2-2	ASSQLRPRLAGGTNTGELF
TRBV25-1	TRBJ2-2	ASLPPGQGYTGELF
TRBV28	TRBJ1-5	ASMTGTQPQH
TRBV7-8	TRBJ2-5	ASSQNSVQETQY
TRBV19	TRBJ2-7	ASSPLPGYAYEQY
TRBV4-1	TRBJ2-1	ASSQDLKRPSGRDNEQF
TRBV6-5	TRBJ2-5	ASSPGTGGETQY
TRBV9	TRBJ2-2	ASSVGEGNTGELF
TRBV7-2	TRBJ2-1	ASSLVWTNEQF
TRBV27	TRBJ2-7	ASSLSSGSPYEQY
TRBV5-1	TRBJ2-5	ASSALADQETQY
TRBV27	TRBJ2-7	ASSFLGEQY
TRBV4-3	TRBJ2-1	ASSDLGGADEQF
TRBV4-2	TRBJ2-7	ASSRTQSGSSYEQY
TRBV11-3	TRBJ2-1	ASSLEGQGVGEQF
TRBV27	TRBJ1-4	ASSQNTPRGTNEKLF
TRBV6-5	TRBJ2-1	ASSYSGPFGEQF
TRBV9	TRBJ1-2	ASSSRRDTRTPLYGYT
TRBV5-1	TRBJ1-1	ASSSKENTEAF
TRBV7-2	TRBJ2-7	ASSLTGTLSSYEQY
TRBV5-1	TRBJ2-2	ASSLDGFGTGELF
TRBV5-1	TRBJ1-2	ASSLKGLPGPYGYT
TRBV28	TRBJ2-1	ASSPDQILVHEQF
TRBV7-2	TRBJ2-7	ASSLAPAGPYSYEQY
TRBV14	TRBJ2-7	ASSQDAAVSYEQY
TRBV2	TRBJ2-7	ASSAGRWYEQY
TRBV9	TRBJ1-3	ASSQLGDHGPGNTIY
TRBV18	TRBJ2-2	ASSPVAGGSNTGELF
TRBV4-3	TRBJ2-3	ASSQDRGQGSKDTQY
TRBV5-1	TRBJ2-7	ASSPGQGVYEQY
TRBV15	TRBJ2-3	ATSRGTGMADTQY
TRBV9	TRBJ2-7	DSSVFLSPPYEQY